This T cell receptor (beta chain) is drawn from a study of Graves' ophthalmopathy and Graves' hyperthyroidism (dated by TCRdb to the late 2010s). General notes on the study: Peripheral blood was collected before any treatment was given, at the time of initial diagnosis. The study used TCR beta repertoire signatures to distinguish Graves' ophthalmopathy from Graves' hyperthyroidism and to predict progression to ophthalmopathy. In total, around 130 blood samples were TCR-sequenced: under 45 ophthalmopathy, about 75 hyperthyroidism and roughly 17 hyperthyroidism-to-ophthalmopathy patients. To explore V-J signatures distinguishing ophthalmopathy from hyperthyroidism, a discovery set of about a hundred patients (roughly 44 ophthalmopathy, 55 to 60 stable hyperthyroidism) was enrolled. For independent validation, a separate cohort was made up of some 18 hyperthyroidism patients plus 17 patients who later progressed from hyperthyroidism to ophthalmopathy. In roughly 6 hyperthyroidism patients, the T-cell repertoire of thyroid tissue was compared with the T-cell repertoire of blood. After sampling, hyperthyroidism patients received methimazole starting at 30 mg daily, and ophthalmopathy patients received high-dose intravenous methylprednisolone.

Broad study findings and their caveats: In validation, the model predicted ophthalmopathy progression with 55% to 71% sensitivity and approximately 78% specificity; eleven to twelve predicted patients were CT-confirmed with GO in a median of around 6 months. No statistical method was used to set the sample size in advance, and the investigators knew which group each participant was assigned to. Among expanded thyroid clonotypes with frequency above 0.001, most also showed up in blood, which suggests that blood repertoires may reflect the thyroid immune response. In cross-validation, the 13-signature model distinguished ophthalmopathy from stable hyperthyroidism with 85% to 90% sensitivity and just under 84% specificity, and in the test set the corresponding values were roughly 80% and 75%.

The ophthalmopathy patients had moderately to severely active disease, with a Clinical Activity Score of 3 or higher, a NOSPECS grade of 4 or higher, and a disease duration of less than 3 months. Anyone with other autoimmune diseases, uncontrolled infections, pregnancy or lactation was excluded from the study. Clinical symptoms, serum thyroxine, TRAb, thyroid ultrasound and orbital computed tomography were used for diagnosis. Using Ficoll-Paque density gradient centrifugation, PBMCs were isolated from 10 ml of fresh peripheral blood. Trizol reagent was used to extract the total RNA, and its quality was then checked on an Agilent 2100 Bioanalyzer. With respect to this clonotype: The antigen it binds to is not known. No much larger clonotype is one base removed from it; base qualities were not supplied.

For repertoire sequencing, the TCR beta CDR3 regions were amplified from RNA transcripts. The first round of RT-PCR was done with HTBI primers and the Qiagen OneStep RT-PCR kit, and was followed by a second round of multiplex PCR, then size selection and purification. Sequencing of the libraries was carried out on an Illumina HiSeq2000 in paired-end mode with 100 bp reads. The authors' analysis ran thus. SOAPnuke was used to process the reads, removing any read that contained adapters or uncalled bases, had a mean Phred below 15, or lacked an exact match to the constant primer or identifier. High-quality paired reads were merged with COPE v1.2.5. Each unique nucleotide sequence was treated as a clonotype, and MiTCR v1.1 was used to align the clonotypes to the IMGT TRB V, D and J references. Only V-J combinations with frequency above 0.0001 were analysed, covering over 98% of repertoires. For each V-J combination, a TCR clonal expansion and chaos score was defined as the ratio of F50 clonal expansion to chaos observed in the TCRdist matrix. Welch's t-statistics and random forest were used to narrow the features down to around 12 V-J combinations, which were then fed into a naive Bayes classifier. Thyroid-blood repertoire similarity was quantified with the Morisita-Horn index. TCRdb trimmed the raw reads at Q25, called clones with MiXCR and kept productive beta chains. Rows merge per CDR3 protein into single entries with the most common DNA and genes. The V and J calls here are based on TCRdb, not the publication. For this sample there are hundreds of thousands of distinct CDR3 sequences; around 40% appear just once. The ten largest clonotypes hold 35% to 55% of the sample.

CDR1 and CDR2 were assigned from the germline V gene (reference sequence) as SGHNT and YYREEE. Its CDR3 holds 14 amino acids, cysteine through phenylalanine. Solely the CDR3 DNA is kept, with 42 bases framed from the first base. V lost 6 bases and J lost 3 bases, and the count of bases not matched to a germline gene is 6. The receptor was derived from an adult man with Graves' ophthalmopathy. The sequence is built from TRBV5-4 and TRBJ1-1; TRBD1 agrees with 9 junctional bases. The sequenced material came from peripheral blood. CDR3 protein: CASNLDRGYTEAFF. The nucleotides read TGTGCCAGCAACCTCGACAGGGGGTACACTGAAGCTTTCTTT.